The subject of this entry is one TCR beta chain. Antigen unknown. This sample stems from a study of T-cell memory formation after mild COVID-19. In the study overall: TCR clustering was largely donor specific. Study conclusions and caveats: Several responding clones turned up in pre-infection memory, indicating that cross-reactive memory may have taken part. Researchers report contracting CD4+ clones mostly in CM and EM, with CD8+ clones in EMRA.

Sample barcodes and UMIs were carried by the TCR alpha and TCR beta cDNA libraries that 5'RACE generated with constant-segment primers. TCRdb re-analysed the 5' RACE reads in MiXCR, keeping a single row per CDR3 protein. In the table there are 120,000 or so distinct CDR3 sequences, less than 6.5% of which are singletons. Germline CDR1 KGHSH, CDR2 LQKENI. V lost 5 bases, J lost 1 base, and 8 bases stayed unmatched. The CDR3 spans 16 residues. The sequenced sample was PBMCs or a T cell subset sorted from them (not recorded which). The V call is TRBV18, the J call TRBJ1-3; 7 nucleotides line up with TRBD1. This clonotype originated in an adult woman who had mild COVID-19 (a few samples of this study predate the infection). Cell type and time point are not known. The DNA of the CDR3 is TGTGCCAGCTCAAACAGACAGGGCCAATCTGGAAACACCATATATTTT. Its translation: CASSNRQGQSGNTIYF.